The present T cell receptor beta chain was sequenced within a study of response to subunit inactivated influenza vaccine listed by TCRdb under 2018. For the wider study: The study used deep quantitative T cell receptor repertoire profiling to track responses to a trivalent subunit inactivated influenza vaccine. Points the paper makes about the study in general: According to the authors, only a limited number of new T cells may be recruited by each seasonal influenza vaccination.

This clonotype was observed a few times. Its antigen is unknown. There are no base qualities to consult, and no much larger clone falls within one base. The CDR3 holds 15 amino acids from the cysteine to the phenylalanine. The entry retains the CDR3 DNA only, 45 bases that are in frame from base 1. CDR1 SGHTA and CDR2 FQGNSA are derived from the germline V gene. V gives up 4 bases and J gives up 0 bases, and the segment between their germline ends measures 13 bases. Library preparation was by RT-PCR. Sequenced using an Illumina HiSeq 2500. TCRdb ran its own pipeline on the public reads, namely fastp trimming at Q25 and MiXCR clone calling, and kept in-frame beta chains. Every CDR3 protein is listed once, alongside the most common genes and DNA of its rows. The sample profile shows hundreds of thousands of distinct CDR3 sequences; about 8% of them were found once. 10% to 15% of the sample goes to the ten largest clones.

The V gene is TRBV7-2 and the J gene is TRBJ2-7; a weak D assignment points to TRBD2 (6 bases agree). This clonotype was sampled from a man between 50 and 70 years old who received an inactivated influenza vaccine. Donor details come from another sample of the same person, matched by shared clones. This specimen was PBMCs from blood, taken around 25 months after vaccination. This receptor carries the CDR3 CASSSFSGSSYEQYF. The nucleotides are TGTGCCAGCAGCTCTTTTAGCGGAAGCTCCTACGAGCAGTACTTC.